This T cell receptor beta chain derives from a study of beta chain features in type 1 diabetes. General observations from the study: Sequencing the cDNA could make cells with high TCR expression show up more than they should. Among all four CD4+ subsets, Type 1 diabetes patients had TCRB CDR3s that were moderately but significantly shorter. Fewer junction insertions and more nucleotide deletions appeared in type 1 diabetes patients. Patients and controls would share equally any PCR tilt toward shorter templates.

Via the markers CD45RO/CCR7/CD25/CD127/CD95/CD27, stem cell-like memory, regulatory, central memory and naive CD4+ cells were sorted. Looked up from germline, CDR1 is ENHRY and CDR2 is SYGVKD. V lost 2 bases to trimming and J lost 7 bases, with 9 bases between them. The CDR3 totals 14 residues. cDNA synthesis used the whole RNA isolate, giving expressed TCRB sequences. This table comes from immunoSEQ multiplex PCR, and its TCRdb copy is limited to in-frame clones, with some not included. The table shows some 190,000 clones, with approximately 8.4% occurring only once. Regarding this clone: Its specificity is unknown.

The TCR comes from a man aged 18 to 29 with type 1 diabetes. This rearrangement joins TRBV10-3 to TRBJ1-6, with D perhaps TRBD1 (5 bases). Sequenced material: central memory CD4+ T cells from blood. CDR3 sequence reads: CAISEGRQNSPLHF. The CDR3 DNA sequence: TGTGCCATCAGTGAGGGCAGACAGAATTCACCCCTCCACTTT.